The 14 T cell receptor beta chains listed next were all sequenced from one sample in a study of blood T cell repertoires in COVID-19. Measured with immunoSEQ multiplex PCR; TCRdb has only the in-frame clones, and not every one. The profile shows some 460,000 clones, about 85% of them singletons. Sample: PBMCs or T cells enriched from blood (not recorded which). These receptors all stem from a woman between 18 and 29 years old with acute COVID-19.

The rearrangement links TRBV7-2 to TRBJ2-4, with no clear D. The CDR3 covers 12 residues. Trimming pared 2 bases from V and 6 bases from J, leaving 5 bases between. Germline V lookup: CDR1 SGHTA, CDR2 FQGNSA. DNA for the CDR3: TGTGCCAGCAGCTTACCCGGAAACATTCAGTACTTC. It codes for CASSLPGNIQYF.

The gene calls are TRBV14 and TRBJ1-3; D is unclear. Looked up from germline, CDR1 is SGHDN and CDR2 is FVKESK. Trimming cost V 1 base and J 2 bases, with 6 bases left between them. This CDR3 has 14 amino acids. CDR3 nucleotides: TGTGCCAGCAGCCAAGTCACAACTGGAAACACCATATATTTT. This translates into CASSQVTTGNTIYF.

The rearrangement joins TRBV28 to TRBJ2-1, with 13 positions matching TRBD2. Germline V gene sequence: CDR1 MDHEN, CDR2 SYDVKM. The CDR3 is 15 residues long. The J segment lost 4 bases and the V segment lost 7 bases, leaving 4 bases of the junction unmatched. As DNA, the CDR3 is TGTGCCAGCACCCTACTAGCGGGAGGGTACAATGAGCAGTTCTTC. Translated: CASTLLAGGYNEQFF. The whole variable domain, remainder taken from reference TRBV28 and TRBJ2-1, is DVKVTQSSRYLVKRTGEKVFLECVQDMDHENMFWYRQDPGLGLRLIYFSYDVKMKEKGDIPEGYSVSREKKERFSLILESASTNQTSMYLCASTLLAGGYNEQFFGPGTRLTVL.

V is TRBV15 and J is TRBJ1-4, with D possibly matching TRBD1 (5 bases). The CDR3 totals 18 residues. V was trimmed by 0 bases and J by 0 bases, leaving 14 bases between them. CDR1 LNHNV and CDR2 YYDKDF come from the germline V gene (reference sequence). The CDR3 loop is CATSRDPGGQATNEKLFF. The CDR3 DNA sequence: TGTGCCACCAGCAGAGATCCAGGCGGACAAGCAACTAATGAAAAACTGTTTTTT.

V usage is TRBV18 and J usage is TRBJ2-7; 7 bases map to TRBD2. The CDR3 spans 14 residues. CDR1 is KGHSH, CDR2 LQKENI, per germline. J was trimmed by 2 bases and V by 6 bases; bases with no gene match: 7. CDR3 nucleotides: TGTGCCAGCTCCGGGGGGACTGGGGCCTACGAGCAGTACTTC. Protein: CASSGGTGAYEQYF.

This chain uses TRBV7-9 with TRBJ1-2; D ambiguous. The CDR3 runs to 12 residues. In germline, CDR1 is SEHNR, CDR2 FQNEAQ (reference sequence). Between the trimmed V and J ends, which lost 2 bases and 4 bases, there was a span of 5 bases. CDR3 bases: TGTGCCAGCAGCTTAAGCACCTATGGCTACACCTTC. Protein product: CASSLSTYGYTF.

This clone appeared once. The chain is built from TRBV5-6 and TRBJ1-1, with D perhaps matching TRBD1 (5 bases). V dropped 4 bases and J dropped 8 bases, with 18 bases sitting between them. This CDR3 is 14 amino acids long. Germline CDR1 reads SGHDT; CDR2 reads YYEEEE. CDR3 residues: CASSPGVLVREAFF. DNA for the CDR3: TGTGCCAGCAGCCCGGGGGTATTGGTAAGGGAAGCTTTCTTT.

The CDR3 DNA reads TGTGCCAGCAGTCCACGGACTAGCGGGACGGAGACCCAGTACTTC. Amino acids: CASSPRTSGTETQYF. The chain combines TRBV27 with TRBJ2-5; 12 bases match TRBD2. CDR3 length: 15 residues. Per germline, CDR1 MNHEY and CDR2 SMNVEV (reference sequence). V was clipped by 5 bases and J by 5 bases; unmatched bases: 6.

V usage is TRBV19 and J usage is TRBJ2-1, with 9 positions matching TRBD2. This CDR3 spans 17 amino acids. In germline, CDR1 is LNHDA, CDR2 SQIVND (reference sequence). Trimming cost V 2 bases and J 5 bases; bases outside gene matches: 10. CDR3 DNA sequence: TGTGCCAGTAGTATATATTGGAAGCGGGGGGTTGACAATGAGCAGTTCTTC. Amino acids: CASSIYWKRGVDNEQFF.

The chain carries TRBV25-1 and TRBJ2-1, with TRBD1 matching over 11 bases. There are 14 residues in the CDR3. J was trimmed by 4 bases and V by 6 bases; bases with no gene match: 2. Germline values: CDR1 MGHDK, CDR2 SYGVNS. CDR3 DNA sequence: TGTGCCAGCAGGGGACAGGGGGGATACAATGAGCAGTTCTTC. Protein product: CASRGQGGYNEQFF.

V is TRBV2 and J is TRBJ2-7, with a tentative D call TRBD2 (6 bases). CDR1 is SNHLY, CDR2 FYNNEI, per germline. The V end lost 7 bases, the J end lost 4 bases, and 26 bases lay between the germline ends. The CDR3 length is 17 residues. The CDR3 is CASTKGLSGITTYEQYF. In DNA, the CDR3 is TGTGCCAGCACTAAGGGACTTTCCGGGATTACGACATACGAGCAGTACTTC.

The chain recombines TRBV9 with TRBJ2-2, with 8 bases lining up with TRBD1. The ends lost 0 bases at V and 6 bases at J; junction bases unmatched: 4. The CDR3 runs to 15 residues. CDR1 and CDR2 (germline): SGDLS, YYNGEE. CDR3 sequence reads: CASSVADRGAGELFF. The CDR3 DNA reads as TGTGCCAGCAGCGTAGCCGACAGGGGCGCCGGGGAGCTGTTTTTT.

The V and J genes are TRBV5-1 and TRBJ2-4, with TRBD1 as a possible D gene (5 bases). This CDR3 is 14 amino acids long. In germline, CDR1 is SGHRS, CDR2 YFSETQ. Trimming cost V 8 bases and J 0 bases, with 12 bases left between them. The CDR3: CARRTPIAKNIQYF. CDR3 coding DNA: TGCGCCAGGAGGACACCGATAGCCAAAAACATTCAGTACTTC.

V gene TRBV7-9 combines with J gene TRBJ2-5; TRBD2 matches at 9 bases. The CDR3 runs to 15 residues. Germline lookup yields CDR1 SEHNR and CDR2 FQNEAQ (reference sequence). V lost 5 bases and J lost 0; bases outside the gene matches: 4. The CDR3 DNA reads as TGTGCCAGCAGCCCGACTAGCGGTTACCAAGAGACCCAGTACTTC. This encodes CASSPTSGYQETQYF.